This TCR beta chain is from a study of OX40 agonist ivuxolimab in advanced cancers. Patients with a history of autoimmune disease or on systemic immunosuppression were excluded. Overall study findings and caveats: Normalized T-cell clonal expansion was also low in some nonresponders. Circulating CD4+ and CD8+ T cells showed clonal expansion by week 6 at 0.1 to 3.0 mg/kg.

The CDR3 is made up of 13 amino acids. Trimming left V 0 bases short and J 5 bases short, with 8 bases between. Germline V gene data show CDR1 as SGHKS and CDR2 as YYEKEE (reference sequence). On this clone itself: Its specificity is unknown.

The table came from immunoSEQ multiplex PCR; TCRdb's copy has only in-frame clones and leaves some out. The profile shows tens of thousands of clones, 89% of them singletons. The chain recombines TRBV5-5 with TRBJ2-5, with D possibly matching TRBD1 (5 bases). The sample consisted of CD4+ or CD8+ T cells sorted from blood, taken in a trial of the OX40 agonist ivuxolimab. The sequence came from an adult with an advanced solid tumor such as melanoma, head and neck, liver or kidney cancer. This chain's CDR3 is CASSLVGVETQYF. The CDR3 bases are TGTGCCAGCAGCTTGGTAGGGGTTGAGACCCAGTACTTC. Full variable domain (remainder filled in from reference TRBV5-5 and TRBJ2-5): DAGVTQSPTHLIKTRGQQVTLRCSPISGHKSVSWYQQVLGQGPQFIFQYYEKEERGRGNFPDRFSARQFPNYSSELNVNALLLGDSALYLCASSLVGVETQYFGPGTRLLVL.